The rows below give T cell receptor beta chains drawn from one sample of a study of T cells in Graves' hyperthyroidism and ophthalmopathy. TCRdb called the multiplex PCR reads again in MiXCR, with one record for every CDR3 protein. The sample shows 550,000 to 650,000 distinct CDR3 sequences, roughly 14% of them seen only once. Sequenced material: blood. Source of these receptors: a woman in her twenties or thirties with Graves' hyperthyroidism that later progressed to Graves' ophthalmopathy. Each CDR3 is given with its conserved first and last residue.

J: TRBJ2-7; V: TRBV19; CDR3: CASSIGGAYEQYF
J: TRBJ2-1; V: TRBV7-3; CDR3: CASSSYGLAGALSSYNEQFF
J: TRBJ2-1; V: TRBV19; CDR3: CASSIDMNGDRSYNEQFF
J: TRBJ1-4; V: TRBV19; CDR3: CASSIGHLVGRGDREKLFF
J: TRBJ2-5; V: TRBV20-1; CDR3: CSARGPGQETQYF
J: TRBJ2-3; V: TRBV2; CDR3: CASSEALGRIGAIGTDTQYF
J: TRBJ2-4; V: TRBV7-9; CDR3: CASSPGGTSSKNIQYF
J: TRBJ2-1; V: TRBV7-8; CDR3: CASSLYREGFVSYNEQFF
J: TRBJ1-2; V: TRBV24-1; CDR3: CATSDTGVSNYGYTF
J: TRBJ2-1; V: TRBV20-1; CDR3: CSATRRNEQFF
J: TRBJ1-5; V: TRBV28; CDR3: CASRWGMGDQPQHF
J: TRBJ1-6; V: TRBV28; CDR3: CASSSPALNSPLHF
J: TRBJ1-1; V: TRBV10-3; CDR3: CAIRNSQTEAFF
J: TRBJ2-3; V: TRBV24-1; CDR3: CATSDFGQGSTDTQYF
J: TRBJ2-7; V: TRBV28; CDR3: CASSLYGAGGLQQYF
J: TRBJ2-7; V: TRBV3-1; CDR3: CASSRPSGTIAYEQYF
J: TRBJ1-4; V: TRBV6-1; CDR3: CASSEVRVNEKLFF
J: TRBJ2-5; V: TRBV20-1; CDR3: CSLWIAQETQYF
J: TRBJ2-7; V: TRBV5-1; CDR3: CASSVAGGPYEQYF
J: TRBJ2-1; V: TRBV27; CDR3: CASSLGSSEQFF
J: TRBJ1-5; V: TRBV24-1; CDR3: CATSDLGGTAGNQPQHF
J: TRBJ2-7; V: TRBV7-8; CDR3: CASSLEVHGTYEQYF
J: TRBJ1-1; V: TRBV10-1; CDR3: CASSVGTLEVNTEAFF
J: TRBJ1-1; V: TRBV19; CDR3: CASSIELHTLGTEAFF
J: TRBJ1-4; V: TRBV28; CDR3: CASSSSPPRNEKLFF
J: TRBJ2-2; V: TRBV2; CDR3: CASREQGDTGELFF
J: TRBJ2-4; V: TRBV9; CDR3: CASSVLAGDIQYF
J: TRBJ2-7; V: TRBV6-2/TRBV6-3; CDR3: CASWGSSGPYEQYF
J: TRBJ2-1; V: TRBV9; CDR3: CASSSLSGTSVYNEQFF
J: TRBJ1-2; V: TRBV20-1; CDR3: CTSLTRTGRNYGYTF
J: TRBJ2-1; V: TRBV12-3/TRBV12-4; CDR3: CASSDDSRYNEQFF
J: TRBJ1-1; V: TRBV30; CDR3: CAWRGAGAGNTEAFF
J: TRBJ2-5; V: TRBV7-9; CDR3: CASSGLNSGTSGGMTETQYF
J: TRBJ2-5; V: TRBV24-1; CDR3: CATEEMETQYF
J: TRBJ2-2; V: TRBV20-1; CDR3: CSARPPRANTGELFF
J: TRBJ1-4; V: TRBV6-1; CDR3: CASSPYQGMGEKLFF
J: TRBJ2-3; V: TRBV29-1; CDR3: CSVEPGPSTDTQYF
J: TRBJ2-7; V: TRBV20-1; CDR3: CSASRSGNYEQYF
J: TRBJ1-1; V: TRBV20-1; CDR3: CSAIRPGGLVSSEAFF
J: TRBJ2-1; V: TRBV20-1; CDR3: CSCIPEGQFSEQFF
J: TRBJ2-3; V: TRBV7-2; CDR3: CASSFTGTSGSTDTQYF
J: TRBJ2-1; V: TRBV27; CDR3: CASSFVPAPYSYNEQFF
J: TRBJ2-3; V: TRBV30; CDR3: CAWSVARSSGIGTPDTQYF
J: TRBJ1-2; V: TRBV12-3/TRBV12-4; CDR3: CASSLLQGARGYTF
J: TRBJ1-1; V: TRBV2; CDR3: CASSLDGSSKGSEAFF
J: TRBJ2-5; V: TRBV29-1; CDR3: CSALAGGRETQYF
J: TRBJ1-5; V: TRBV12-3/TRBV12-4; CDR3: CASSFRGGHSNQPQHF
J: TRBJ1-6; V: TRBV2; CDR3: CASRAMGNSPLHF
J: TRBJ1-4; V: TRBV7-2; CDR3: CASSLVTGPNEKLFF